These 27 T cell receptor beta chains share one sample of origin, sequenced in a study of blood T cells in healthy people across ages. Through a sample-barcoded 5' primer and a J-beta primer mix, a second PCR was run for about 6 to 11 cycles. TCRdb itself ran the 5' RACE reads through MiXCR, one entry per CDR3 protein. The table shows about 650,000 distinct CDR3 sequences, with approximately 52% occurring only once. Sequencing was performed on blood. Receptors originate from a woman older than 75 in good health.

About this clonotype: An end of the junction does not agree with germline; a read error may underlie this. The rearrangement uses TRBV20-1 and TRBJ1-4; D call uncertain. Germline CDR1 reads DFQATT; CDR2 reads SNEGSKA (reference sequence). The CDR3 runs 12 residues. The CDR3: CSAGRLNGKLFF. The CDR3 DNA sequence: TGCAGTGCTGGGCGATTAAATGGAAAACTGTTTTTT.

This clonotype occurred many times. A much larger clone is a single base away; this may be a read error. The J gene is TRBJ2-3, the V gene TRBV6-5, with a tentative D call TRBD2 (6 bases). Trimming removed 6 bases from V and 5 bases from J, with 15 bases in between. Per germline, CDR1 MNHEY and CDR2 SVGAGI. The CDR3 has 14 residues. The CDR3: CASRPTSLGDTQYF. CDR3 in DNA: TGTGCCAGCAGACCCACTAGCCTTGGAGATACGCAGTATTTT.

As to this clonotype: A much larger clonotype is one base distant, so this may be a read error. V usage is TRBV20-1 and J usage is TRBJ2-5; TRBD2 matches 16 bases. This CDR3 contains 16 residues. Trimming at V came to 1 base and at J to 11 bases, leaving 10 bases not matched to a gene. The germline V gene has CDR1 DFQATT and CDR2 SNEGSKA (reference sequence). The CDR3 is CSARGGTSGRGAEQYF. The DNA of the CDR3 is TGCAGTGCTAGAGGTGGGACTAGCGGGAGGGGTGCTGAGCAGTACTTC.

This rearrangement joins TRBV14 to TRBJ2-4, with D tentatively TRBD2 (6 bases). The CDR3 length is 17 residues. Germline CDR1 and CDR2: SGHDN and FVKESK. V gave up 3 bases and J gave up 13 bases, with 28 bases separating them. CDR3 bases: TGTGCCAGCAGCCAGGATGTAAGCTCGACTGCGGGAAGGGAGCAGTACTTC. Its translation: CASSQDVSSTAGREQYF.

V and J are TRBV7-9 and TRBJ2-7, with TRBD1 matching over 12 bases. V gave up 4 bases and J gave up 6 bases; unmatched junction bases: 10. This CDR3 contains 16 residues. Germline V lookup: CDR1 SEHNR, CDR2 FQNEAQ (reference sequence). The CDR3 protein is CASSSKPGQGASEQYF. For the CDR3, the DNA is TGTGCCAGCAGCTCCAAACCGGGACAGGGGGCCTCCGAGCAGTACTTC.

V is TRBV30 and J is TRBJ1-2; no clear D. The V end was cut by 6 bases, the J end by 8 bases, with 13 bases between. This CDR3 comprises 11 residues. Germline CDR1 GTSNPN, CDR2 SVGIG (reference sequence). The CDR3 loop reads CACSWYRGYTF. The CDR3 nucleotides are TGTGCCTGTAGTTGGTACCGGGGCTACACCTTC.

CDR3 sequence reads: CATSTRTSGRFTDTQYF. CDR3 bases: TGTGCCACCAGCACCCGTACTAGCGGGAGGTTCACAGATACGCAGTATTTT. The chain joins TRBV15 to TRBJ2-3, with 12 bases lining up with TRBD2. CDR1 is LNHNV and CDR2 is YYDKDF in the germline V gene (reference sequence). This CDR3 has 17 amino acids. V lost 4 bases and J lost 2; bases outside the gene matches: 7.

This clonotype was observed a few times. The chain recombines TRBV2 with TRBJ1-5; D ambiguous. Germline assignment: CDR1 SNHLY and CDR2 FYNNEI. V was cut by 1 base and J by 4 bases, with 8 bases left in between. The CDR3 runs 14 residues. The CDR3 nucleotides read TGTGCCAGCAGTGAAGGAGGGAGAAATCAGCCCCAGCATTTT. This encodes CASSEGGRNQPQHF.

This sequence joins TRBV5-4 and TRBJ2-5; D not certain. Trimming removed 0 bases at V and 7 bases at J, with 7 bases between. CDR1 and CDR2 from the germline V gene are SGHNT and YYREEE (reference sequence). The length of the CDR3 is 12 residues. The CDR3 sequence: CASSLDARTQYF. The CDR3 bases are TGTGCCAGCAGCTTGGACGCAAGGACCCAGTACTTC.

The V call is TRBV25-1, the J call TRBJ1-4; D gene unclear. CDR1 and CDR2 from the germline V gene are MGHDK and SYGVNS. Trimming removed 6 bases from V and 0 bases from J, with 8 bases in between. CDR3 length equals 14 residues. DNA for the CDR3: TGTGCCAGCAGCCGCGCAGCAACTAATGAAAAACTGTTTTTT. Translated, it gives CASSRAATNEKLFF.

The CDR3 spells CASSGFQAGPYYEQYF. In nucleotides, the CDR3 is TGTGCCAGCAGTGGGTTTCAAGCGGGGCCTTACTACGAGCAGTACTTC. The chain combines TRBV2 with TRBJ2-5, with TRBD2 matching 7 bases. TRBJ2-7 matches the DNA end more closely, so the J call is doubtful. The germline V gene encodes CDR1 SNHLY and CDR2 FYNNEI. This CDR3 has 16 amino acids.

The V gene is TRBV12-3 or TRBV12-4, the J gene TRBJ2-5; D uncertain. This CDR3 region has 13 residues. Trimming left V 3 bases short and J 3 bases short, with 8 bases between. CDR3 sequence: CASSFQLEETQYF. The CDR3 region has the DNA TGTGCCAGCAGTTTTCAACTTGAAGAGACCCAGTACTTC.

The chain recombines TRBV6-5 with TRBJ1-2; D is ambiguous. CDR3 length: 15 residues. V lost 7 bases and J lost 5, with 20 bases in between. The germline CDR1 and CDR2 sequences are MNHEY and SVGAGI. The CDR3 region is CASNPGGSGHYGYTF. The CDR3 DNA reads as TGTGCCAGCAATCCCGGAGGTTCCGGCCATTATGGCTACACCTTC.

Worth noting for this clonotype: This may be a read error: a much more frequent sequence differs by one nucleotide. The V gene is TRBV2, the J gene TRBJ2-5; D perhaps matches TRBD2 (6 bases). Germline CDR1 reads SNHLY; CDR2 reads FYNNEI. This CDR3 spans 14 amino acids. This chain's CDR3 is CASYRGLLQETRYF. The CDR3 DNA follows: TGTGCCAGCTACCGGGGACTCCTCCAAGAGACCCGGTACTTC.

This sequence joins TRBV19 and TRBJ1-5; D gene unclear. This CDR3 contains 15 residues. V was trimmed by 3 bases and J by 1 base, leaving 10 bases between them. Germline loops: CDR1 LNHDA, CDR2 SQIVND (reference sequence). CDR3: CASSMRAHSNQPQHF. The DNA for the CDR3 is TGTGCCAGTAGTATGAGGGCCCACAGCAATCAGCCCCAGCATTTT.

The chain's CDR3 is CASSANRGETQYF. In nucleotides, the CDR3 is TGTGCCAGCAGTGCCAACAGGGGGGAGACCCAGTACTTC. V and J are TRBV6-4 and TRBJ2-5; 8 nucleotides line up with TRBD1. The CDR3 loop spans 13 amino acids. In germline, CDR1 is MRHNA, CDR2 SNTAGT. J lost 5 bases, V lost 4 bases, and 3 bases had no gene match.

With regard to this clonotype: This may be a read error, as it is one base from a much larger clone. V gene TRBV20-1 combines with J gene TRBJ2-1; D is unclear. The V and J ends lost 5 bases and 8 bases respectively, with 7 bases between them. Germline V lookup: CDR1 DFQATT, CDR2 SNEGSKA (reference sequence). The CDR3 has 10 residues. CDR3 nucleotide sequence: TGCAGTGCTCAACACGATGAGCAGTTCTTC. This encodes CSAQHDEQFF.

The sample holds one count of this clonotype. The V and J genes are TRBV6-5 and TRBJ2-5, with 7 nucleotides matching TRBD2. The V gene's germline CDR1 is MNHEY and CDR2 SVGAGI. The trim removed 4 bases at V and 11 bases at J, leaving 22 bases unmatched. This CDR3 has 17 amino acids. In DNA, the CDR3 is TGTGCCAGCAGTTCGGAGAGATCCGGGACTACCCGCGCCAAGCAGTACTTC. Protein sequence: CASSSERSGTTRAKQYF.

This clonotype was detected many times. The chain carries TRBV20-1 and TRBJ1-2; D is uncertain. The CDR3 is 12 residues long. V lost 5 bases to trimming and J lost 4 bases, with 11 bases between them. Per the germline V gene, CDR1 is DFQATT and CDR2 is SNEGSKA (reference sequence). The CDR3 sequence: CSADPNPYGYTF. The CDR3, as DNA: TGCAGTGCTGATCCGAATCCCTATGGCTACACCTTC.

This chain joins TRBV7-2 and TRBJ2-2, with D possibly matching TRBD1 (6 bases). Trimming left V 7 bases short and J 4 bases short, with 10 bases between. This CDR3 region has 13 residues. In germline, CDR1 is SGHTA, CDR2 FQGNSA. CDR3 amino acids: CASILGGTGELFF. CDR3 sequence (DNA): TGTGCCAGCATCCTAGGGGGCACCGGGGAGCTGTTTTTT.

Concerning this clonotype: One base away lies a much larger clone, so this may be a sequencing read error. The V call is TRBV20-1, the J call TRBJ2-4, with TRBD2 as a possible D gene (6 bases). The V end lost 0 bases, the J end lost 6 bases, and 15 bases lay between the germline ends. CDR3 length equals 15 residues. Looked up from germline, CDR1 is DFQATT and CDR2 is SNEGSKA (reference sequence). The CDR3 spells CSARDSRRGLNIQYF. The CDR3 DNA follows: TGCAGTGCTAGAGATTCGAGGCGGGGATTAAACATTCAGTACTTC.

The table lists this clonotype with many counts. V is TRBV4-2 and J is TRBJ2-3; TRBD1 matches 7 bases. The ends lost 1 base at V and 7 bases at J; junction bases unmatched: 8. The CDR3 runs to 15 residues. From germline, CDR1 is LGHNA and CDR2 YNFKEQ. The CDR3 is CASSQGHSQGNTQYF. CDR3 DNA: TGTGCCAGCAGCCAAGGCCACTCACAGGGGAATACGCAGTATTTT.

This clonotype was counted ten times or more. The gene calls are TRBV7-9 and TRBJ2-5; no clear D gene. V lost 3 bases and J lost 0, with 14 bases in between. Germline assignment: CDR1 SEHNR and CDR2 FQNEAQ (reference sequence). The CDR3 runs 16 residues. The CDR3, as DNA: TGTGCCAGCAGCTTTCGATGGACGGCTAACCAAGAGACCCAGTACTTC. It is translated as CASSFRWTANQETQYF.

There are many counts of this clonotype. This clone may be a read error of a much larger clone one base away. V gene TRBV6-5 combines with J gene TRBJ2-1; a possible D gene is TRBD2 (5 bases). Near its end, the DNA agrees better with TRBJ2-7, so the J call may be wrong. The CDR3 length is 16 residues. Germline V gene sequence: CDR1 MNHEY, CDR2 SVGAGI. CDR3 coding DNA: TGTGCCAGCAGTAGATCCGGACTGAGCTCCTACAATGAGCAGTACTTC. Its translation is CASSRSGLSSYNEQYF.

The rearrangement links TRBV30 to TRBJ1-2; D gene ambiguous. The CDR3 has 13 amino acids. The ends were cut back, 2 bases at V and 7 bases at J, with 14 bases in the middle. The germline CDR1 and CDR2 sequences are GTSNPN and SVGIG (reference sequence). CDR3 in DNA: TGTGCCTGGAGTCCCCGTTTGAAGTTTGGCTACACCTTC. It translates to CAWSPRLKFGYTF. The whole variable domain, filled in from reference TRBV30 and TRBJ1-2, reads SQTIHQWPATLVQPVGSPLSLECTVEGTSNPNLYWYRQAAGRGLQLLFYSVGIGQISSEVPQNLSASRPQDRQFILSSKKLLLSDSGFYLCAWSPRLKFGYTFGSGTRLTVV.

The CDR3 nucleotides are TGTGCCAGCAGTTATGTAGGAGTAGGGGCCGACGAGCAGTACTTC. This gives the protein CASSYVGVGADEQYF. The chain combines TRBV28 with TRBJ2-7, with D tentatively TRBD1 (5 bases). Between the trimmed V and J ends, which lost 4 bases and 5 bases, there was a span of 18 bases. Per the germline V gene, CDR1 is MDHEN and CDR2 is SYDVKM. There are 15 residues in the CDR3.

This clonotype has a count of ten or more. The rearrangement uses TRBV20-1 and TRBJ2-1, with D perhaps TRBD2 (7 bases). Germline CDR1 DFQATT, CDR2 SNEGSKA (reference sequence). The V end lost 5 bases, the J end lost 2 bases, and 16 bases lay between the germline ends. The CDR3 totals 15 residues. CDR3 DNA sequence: TGCAGTGCTCCCCTGAGGGGGGGCCCCTACAATGAGCAGTTCTTC. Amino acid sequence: CSAPLRGGPYNEQFF.